A single TCR beta chain is shown here with its context. Its antigen is undetermined. The sample belongs to a study of identical twins. Study findings and constraints: Invariant MAIT and iNKT cells may have partly biased zero-insertion analyses. Cord blood beta clonotypes that were abundant carried fewer insertions, and memory repertoires showed no such trend. The study drew conclusions from cross-sectional statistical analysis, not from following the same donors.

No donor was unhealthy or non-Caucasian. Each CDR3 protein gets one entry after TCRdb re-called the 5' RACE reads with MiXCR. The sample shows about 340,000 distinct CDR3 sequences, more than 9% of them seen only once. V dropped 4 bases and J dropped 2 bases, with 12 bases sitting between them. Looked up from germline, CDR1 is SEHNR and CDR2 is FQNEAQ (reference sequence). The CDR3 extends over 15 amino acids. This same sample was also taken into another study, of yellow fever vaccine responses in identical twins.

Sequenced sample: CD8+ T cells sorted from blood. This rearrangement joins TRBV7-9 to TRBJ2-1; TRBD2 is a possible D gene (6 bases). The receptor's source is a woman between 18 and 30 years old in good health. Written as DNA, the CDR3 is TGTGCCAGCAGCTCCGGGACTCCCCCCTACAATGAGCAGTTCTTC. Its protein is CASSSGTPPYNEQFF. The complete variable domain, with remaining parts taken from reference TRBV7-9 and TRBJ2-1, reads DTGVSQNPRHKITKRGQNVTFRCDPISEHNRLYWYRQTLGQGPEFLTYFQNEAQLEKSRLLSDRFSAERPKGSFSTLEIQRTEQGDSAMYLCASSSGTPPYNEQFFGPGTRLTVL.